Listed here are 2 T cell receptor beta chains from one sample, sequenced in a study of T cells after yellow fever vaccination. Each CDR3 protein gets one entry after TCRdb re-called the 5' RACE reads with MiXCR. The table has tens of thousands of distinct CDR3 sequences, 7.5% to 9% seen once; the top ten hold 41%. This specimen was CD8+ T cells sorted from PBMCs, taken on the day of the yellow fever booster vaccination. The receptors here all came from a man aged 25-45 years who received the YFV17D yellow fever vaccine.

The chain has TRBV5-6 and TRBJ1-1, with D hard to call. This CDR3 contains 17 residues. Trimming took 0 bases from V and 1 from J, leaving 16 bases between them. The germline V gene encodes CDR1 SGHDT and CDR2 YYEEEE. The CDR3 bases are TGTGCCAGCAGCTTGGCCGAGTTTAACCCTAGGAACACTGAAGCTTTCTTT. This gives the protein CASSLAEFNPRNTEAFF.

This clonotype was observed a few times. The V gene is TRBV11-2, the J gene TRBJ2-2; D might be TRBD1 or TRBD2, each matching 5 bases. Deletions cut 4 bases from V and 8 bases from J, with 14 bases between. The CDR3 runs to 14 residues. Germline V gene data show CDR1 as SGHAT and CDR2 as FQNNGV. CDR3 DNA: TGTGCCAGCAGCTGGGACGGAACGGCGGGGGAGCTGTTTTTT. It translates to CASSWDGTAGELFF. Based on the CDR3 plus reference TRBV11-2 and TRBJ2-2, the full variable domain is EAGVAQSPRYKIIEKRQSVAFWCNPISGHATLYWYQQILGQGPKLLIQFQNNGVVDDSQLPKDRFSAERLKGVDSTLKIQPAKLEDSAVYLCASSWDGTAGELFFGEGSRLTVL.